By sample fraction, the clone carrying this TCR beta chain is medium-sized. The target antigen is unknown. This sample was taken from a study of Tregs in tolerant kidney transplant recipients. About the research overall: CD4+CD25+CD127- cells came from approximately 3-day belatacept mixed lymphocyte reactions, some with roughly five-day graft donor restimulation. Sorting used antibodies to exclude donor cells. Whole-study findings and limits: Tregs expanded with activated donor B cells seemed most donor-specific.

Deletions cut 6 bases from V and 6 bases from J, with 5 bases between. The CDR3 extends over 11 amino acids. The germline CDR1 and CDR2 sequences are SGHTA and FQGTGA. Profiled with immunoSEQ multiplex PCR; TCRdb holds only in-frame clones, not every one. The sample records fewer than 20,000 clones, approximately 57% being singletons. Input material: Tregs from blood cultured with allogeneic cells. This TCR came from a human donor in good health. The chain is built from TRBV7-3 and TRBJ2-2; D unclear. This CDR3 reads CASRGAGELFF. The CDR3 nucleotides read TGTGCCAGCAGGGGCGCCGGGGAGCTGTTTTTT.